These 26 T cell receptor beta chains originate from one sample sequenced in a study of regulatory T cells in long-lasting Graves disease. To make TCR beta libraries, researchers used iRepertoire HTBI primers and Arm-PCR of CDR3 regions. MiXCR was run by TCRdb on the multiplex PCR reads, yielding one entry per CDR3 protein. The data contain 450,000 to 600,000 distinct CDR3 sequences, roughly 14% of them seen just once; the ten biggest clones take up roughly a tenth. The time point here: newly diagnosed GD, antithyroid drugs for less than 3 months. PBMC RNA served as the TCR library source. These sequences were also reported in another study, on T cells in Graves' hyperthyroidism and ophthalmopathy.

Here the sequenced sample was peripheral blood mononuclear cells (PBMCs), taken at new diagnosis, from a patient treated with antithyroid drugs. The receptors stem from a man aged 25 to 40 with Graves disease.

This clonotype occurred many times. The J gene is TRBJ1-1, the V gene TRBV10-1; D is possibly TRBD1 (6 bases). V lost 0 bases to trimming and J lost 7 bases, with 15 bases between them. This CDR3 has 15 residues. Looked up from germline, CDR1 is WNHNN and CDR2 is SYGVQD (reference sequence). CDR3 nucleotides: TGCGCCAGCAGTGAGTCGAGGGGGACTACACTTGAAGCTTTCTTT. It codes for CASSESRGTTLEAFF.

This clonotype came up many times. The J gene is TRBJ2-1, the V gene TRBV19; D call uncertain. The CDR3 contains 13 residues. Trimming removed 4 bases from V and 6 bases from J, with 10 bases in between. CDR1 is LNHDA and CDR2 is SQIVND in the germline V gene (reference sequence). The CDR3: CASSSRKSNEQFF. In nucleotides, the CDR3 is TGTGCCAGTAGTAGTCGAAAAAGCAATGAGCAGTTCTTC.

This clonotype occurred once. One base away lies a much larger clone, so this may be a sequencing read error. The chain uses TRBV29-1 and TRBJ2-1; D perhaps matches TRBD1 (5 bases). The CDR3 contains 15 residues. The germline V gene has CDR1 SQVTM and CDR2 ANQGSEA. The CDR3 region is CSAVGPPSSYNKQFF. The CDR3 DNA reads TGCAGCGCCGTGGGGCCGCCGAGCTCCTACAATAAGCAGTTCTTC.

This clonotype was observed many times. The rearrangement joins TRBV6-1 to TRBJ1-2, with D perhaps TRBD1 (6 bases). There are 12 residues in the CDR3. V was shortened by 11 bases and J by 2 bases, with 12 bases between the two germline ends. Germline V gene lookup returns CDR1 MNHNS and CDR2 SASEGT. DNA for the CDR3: TGTGCCGGATGGACAGAGAACTATGGCTACACCTTC. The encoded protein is CAGWTENYGYTF.

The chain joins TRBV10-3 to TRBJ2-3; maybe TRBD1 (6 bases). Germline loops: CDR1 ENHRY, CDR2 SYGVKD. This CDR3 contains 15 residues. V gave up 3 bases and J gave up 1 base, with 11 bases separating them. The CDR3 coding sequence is TGTGCCATCAGTGAAGGGGGAGCGGGCACAGATACGCAGTATTTT. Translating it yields CAISEGGAGTDTQYF.

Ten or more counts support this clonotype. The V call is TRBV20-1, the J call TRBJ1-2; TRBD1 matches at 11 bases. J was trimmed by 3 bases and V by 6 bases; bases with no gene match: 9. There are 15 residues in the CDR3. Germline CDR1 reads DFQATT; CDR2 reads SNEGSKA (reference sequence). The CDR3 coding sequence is TGCAGTGCGGACCCTATGGGACAGGGGGACTATGGCTACACCTTC. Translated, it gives CSADPMGQGDYGYTF.

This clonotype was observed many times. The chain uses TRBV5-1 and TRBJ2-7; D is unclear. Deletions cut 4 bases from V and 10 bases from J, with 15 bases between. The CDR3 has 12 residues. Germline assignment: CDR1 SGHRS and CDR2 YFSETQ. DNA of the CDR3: TGCGCCAGCAGCCCCTCGGACGGATTTCAGTACTTC. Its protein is CASSPSDGFQYF.

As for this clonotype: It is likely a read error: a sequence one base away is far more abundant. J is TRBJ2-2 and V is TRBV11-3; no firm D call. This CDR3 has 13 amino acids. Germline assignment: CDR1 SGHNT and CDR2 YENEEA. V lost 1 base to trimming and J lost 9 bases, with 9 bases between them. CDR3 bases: TGTGCCAGCAGCTTAGGCGGTACCAGGGAGCTGTTTTTT. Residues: CASSLGGTRELFF. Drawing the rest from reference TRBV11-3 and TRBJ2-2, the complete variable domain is EAGVVQSPRYKIIEKKQPVAFWCNPISGHNTLYWYLQNLGQGPELLIRYENEEAVDDSQLPKDRFSAERLKGVDSTLKIQPAELGDSAVYLCASSLGGTRELFFGEGSRLTVL.

CDR3: CASSDNRDRGLVTQYF. CDR3 sequence (DNA): TGTGCCAGCAGTGACAACCGGGACAGGGGGTTGGTTACGCAGTATTTT. V is TRBV6-2 or TRBV6-3 and J is TRBJ2-3; TRBD1 matches 11 bases. The CDR3 extends over 16 amino acids. Germline CDR1 and CDR2: MNHEY and SVGEGT. Trimming cost V 5 bases and J 8 bases; bases outside gene matches: 12.

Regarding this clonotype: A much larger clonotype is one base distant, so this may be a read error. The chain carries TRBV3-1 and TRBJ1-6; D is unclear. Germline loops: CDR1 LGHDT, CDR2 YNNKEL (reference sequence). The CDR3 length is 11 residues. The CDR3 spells CARSRNSPLHF. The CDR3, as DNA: TGTGCCAGAAGCCGAAATTCACCCCTCCACTTT.

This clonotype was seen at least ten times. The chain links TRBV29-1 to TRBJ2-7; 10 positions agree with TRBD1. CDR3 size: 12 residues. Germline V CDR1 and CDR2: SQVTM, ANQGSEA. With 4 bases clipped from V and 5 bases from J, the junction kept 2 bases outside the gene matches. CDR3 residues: CSVAGQGNEQYF. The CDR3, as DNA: TGCAGCGTTGCGGGACAGGGGAACGAGCAGTACTTC.

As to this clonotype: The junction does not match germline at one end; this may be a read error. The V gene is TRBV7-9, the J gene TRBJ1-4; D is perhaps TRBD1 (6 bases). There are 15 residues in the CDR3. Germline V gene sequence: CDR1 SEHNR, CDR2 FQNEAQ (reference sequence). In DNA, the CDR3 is TGTGTCAGCAGTCGATCCGGGACATACTATGAAAAACTGTTTTTT. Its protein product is CVSSRSGTYYEKLFF.

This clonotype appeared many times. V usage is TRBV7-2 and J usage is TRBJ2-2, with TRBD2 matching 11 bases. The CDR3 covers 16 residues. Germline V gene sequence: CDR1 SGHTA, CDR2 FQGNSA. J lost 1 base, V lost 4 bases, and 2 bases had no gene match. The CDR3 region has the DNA TGTGCCAGCAGCTCCGGACTAGCGGGGAACACCGGGGAGCTGTTTTTT. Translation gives CASSSGLAGNTGELFF.

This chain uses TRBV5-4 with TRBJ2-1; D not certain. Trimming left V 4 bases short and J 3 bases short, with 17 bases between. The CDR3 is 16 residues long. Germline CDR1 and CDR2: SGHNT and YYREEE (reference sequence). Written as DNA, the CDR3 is TGTGCCAGCAGCCCCGGGCCCTTAGGCTGCTACAATGAGCAGTTCTTC. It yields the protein CASSPGPLGCYNEQFF.

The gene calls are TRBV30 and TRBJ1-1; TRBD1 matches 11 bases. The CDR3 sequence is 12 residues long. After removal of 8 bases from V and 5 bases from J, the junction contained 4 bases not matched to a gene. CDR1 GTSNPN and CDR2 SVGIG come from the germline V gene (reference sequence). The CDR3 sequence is CARTGGPTEAFF. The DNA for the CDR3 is TGTGCCCGGACAGGGGGCCCTACTGAAGCTTTCTTT.

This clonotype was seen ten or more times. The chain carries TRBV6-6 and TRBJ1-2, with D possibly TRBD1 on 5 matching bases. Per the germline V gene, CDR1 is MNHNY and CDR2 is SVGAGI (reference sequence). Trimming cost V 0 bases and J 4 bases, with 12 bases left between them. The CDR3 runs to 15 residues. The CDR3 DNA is TGTGCCAGCAGTTACTCGTCATCCGGGGGCTATGGCTACACCTTC. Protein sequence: CASSYSSSGGYGYTF.

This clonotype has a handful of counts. The CDR3 bases are TGTGCCAGCGGACGTGGAGGAACTAGTGACTATGAGCAGTTCTTC. This codes for CASGRGGTSDYEQFF. The rearrangement joins TRBV28 to TRBJ2-1; the D gene is possibly TRBD2 (5 bases). Germline V lookup: CDR1 MDHEN, CDR2 SYDVKM. This CDR3 spans 15 amino acids. V was clipped by 8 bases and J by 8 bases, with 22 bases between them.

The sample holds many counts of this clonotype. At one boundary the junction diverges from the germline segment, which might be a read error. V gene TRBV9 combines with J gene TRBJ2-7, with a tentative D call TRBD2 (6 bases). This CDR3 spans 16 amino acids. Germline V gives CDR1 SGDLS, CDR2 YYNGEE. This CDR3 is CASSLNPLAASHEQYF. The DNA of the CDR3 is TGTGCCAGCAGCCTAAACCCACTAGCTGCCTCCCACGAGCAGTACTTC. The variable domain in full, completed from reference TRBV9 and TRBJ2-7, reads DSGVTQTPKHLITATGQRVTLRCSPRSGDLSVYWYQQSLDQGLQFLIQYYNGEERAKGNILERFSAQQFPDLHSELNLSSLELGDSALYFCASSLNPLAASHEQYFGPGTRLTVT.

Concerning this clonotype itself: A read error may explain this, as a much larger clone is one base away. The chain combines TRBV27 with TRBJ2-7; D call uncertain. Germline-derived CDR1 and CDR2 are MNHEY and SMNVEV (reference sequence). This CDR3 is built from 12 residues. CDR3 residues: CASSQYGYERYF. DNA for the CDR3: TGTGCCAGCTCTCAATACGGGTACGAGCGGTACTTC.

The CDR3 here is CASSVFFGGELFF. As DNA, the CDR3 is TGTGCCAGCAGCGTATTTTTTGGCGGGGAGCTGTTTTTT. V is TRBV9 and J is TRBJ2-2, with D unclear. Trimming took off 1 base at V and 7 bases at J, with 8 bases between the two ends. The CDR3 is made up of 13 amino acids. CDR1 and CDR2 (germline): SGDLS, YYNGEE. Looking up the rest from reference TRBV9 and TRBJ2-2 gives the full variable domain: DSGVTQTPKHLITATGQRVTLRCSPRSGDLSVYWYQQSLDQGLQFLIQYYNGEERAKGNILERFSAQQFPDLHSELNLSSLELGDSALYFCASSVFFGGELFFGEGSRLTVL.

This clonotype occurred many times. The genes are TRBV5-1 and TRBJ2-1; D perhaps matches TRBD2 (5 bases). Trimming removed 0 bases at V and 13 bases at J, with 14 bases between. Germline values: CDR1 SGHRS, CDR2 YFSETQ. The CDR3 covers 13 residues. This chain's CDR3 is CASSLAGRGLQFF. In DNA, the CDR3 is TGCGCCAGCAGCTTGGCCGGTAGAGGGCTCCAGTTCTTC.

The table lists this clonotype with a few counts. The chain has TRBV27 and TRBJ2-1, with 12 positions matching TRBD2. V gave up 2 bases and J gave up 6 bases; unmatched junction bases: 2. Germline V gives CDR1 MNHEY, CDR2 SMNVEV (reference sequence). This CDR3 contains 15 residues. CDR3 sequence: CASSLRLAGANEQFF. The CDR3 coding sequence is TGTGCCAGCAGTTTAAGACTAGCGGGGGCCAATGAGCAGTTCTTC.

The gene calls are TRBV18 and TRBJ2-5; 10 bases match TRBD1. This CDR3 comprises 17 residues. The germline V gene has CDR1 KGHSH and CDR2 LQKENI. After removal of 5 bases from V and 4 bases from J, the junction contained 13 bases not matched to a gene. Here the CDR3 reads CASSSTLDRGIRETQYF. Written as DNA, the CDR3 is TGTGCCAGCTCATCAACCCTGGACAGGGGGATACGAGAGACCCAGTACTTC.

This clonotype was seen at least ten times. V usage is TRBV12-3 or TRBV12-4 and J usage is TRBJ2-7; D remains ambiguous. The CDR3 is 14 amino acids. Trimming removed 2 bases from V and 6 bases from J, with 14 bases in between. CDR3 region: CASSLKVDWGEQYF. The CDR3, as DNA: TGTGCCAGCAGTTTAAAAGTGGATTGGGGCGAGCAGTACTTC.

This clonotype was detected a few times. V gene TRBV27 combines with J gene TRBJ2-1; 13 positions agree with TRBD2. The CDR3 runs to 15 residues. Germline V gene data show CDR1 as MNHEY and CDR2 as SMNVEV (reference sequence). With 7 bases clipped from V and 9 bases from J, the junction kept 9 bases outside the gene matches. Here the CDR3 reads CASIGLAGAVGEQFF. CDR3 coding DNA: TGTGCCAGCATTGGACTAGCGGGAGCAGTAGGTGAGCAGTTCTTC.

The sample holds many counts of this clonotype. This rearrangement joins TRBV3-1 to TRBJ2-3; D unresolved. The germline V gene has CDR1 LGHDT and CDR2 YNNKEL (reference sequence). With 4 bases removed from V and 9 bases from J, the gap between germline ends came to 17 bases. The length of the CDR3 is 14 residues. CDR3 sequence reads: CASSLRAQQQTQYF. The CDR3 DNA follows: TGTGCCAGCAGCCTACGGGCCCAGCAGCAGACGCAGTATTTT.